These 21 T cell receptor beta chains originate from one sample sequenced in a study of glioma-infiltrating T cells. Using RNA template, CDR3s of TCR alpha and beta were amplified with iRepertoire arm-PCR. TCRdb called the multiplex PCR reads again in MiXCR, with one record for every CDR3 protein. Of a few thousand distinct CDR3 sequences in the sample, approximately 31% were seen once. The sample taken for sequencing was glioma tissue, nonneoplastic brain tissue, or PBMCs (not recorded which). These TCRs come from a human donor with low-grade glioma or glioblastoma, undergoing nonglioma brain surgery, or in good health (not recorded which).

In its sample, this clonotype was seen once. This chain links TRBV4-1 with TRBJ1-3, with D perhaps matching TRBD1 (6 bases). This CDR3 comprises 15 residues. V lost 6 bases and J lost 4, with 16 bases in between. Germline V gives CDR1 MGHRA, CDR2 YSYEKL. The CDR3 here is CASRKEGTLGNTIYF. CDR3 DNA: TGCGCCAGCAGGAAGGAGGGGACACTCGGAAACACCATATATTTT.

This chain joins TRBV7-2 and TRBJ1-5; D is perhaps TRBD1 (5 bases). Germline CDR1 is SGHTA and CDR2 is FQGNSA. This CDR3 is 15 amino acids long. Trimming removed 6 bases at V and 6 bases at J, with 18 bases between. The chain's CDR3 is CASSFIQGEGQPQHF. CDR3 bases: TGTGCCAGCAGTTTTATTCAGGGAGAGGGTCAGCCCCAGCATTTT.

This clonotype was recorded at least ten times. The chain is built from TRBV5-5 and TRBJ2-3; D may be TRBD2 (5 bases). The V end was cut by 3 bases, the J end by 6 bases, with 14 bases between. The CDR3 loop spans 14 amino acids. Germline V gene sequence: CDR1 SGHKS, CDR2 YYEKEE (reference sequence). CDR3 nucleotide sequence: TGTGCCAGCAGCTATCTAGCTACGGGGGATACGCAGTATTTT. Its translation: CASSYLATGDTQYF.

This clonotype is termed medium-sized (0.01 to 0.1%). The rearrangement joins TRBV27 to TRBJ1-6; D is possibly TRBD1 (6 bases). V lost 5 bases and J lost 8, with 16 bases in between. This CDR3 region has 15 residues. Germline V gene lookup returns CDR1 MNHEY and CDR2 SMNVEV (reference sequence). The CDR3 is CASSPWTVFYSPLHF. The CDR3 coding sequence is TGTGCCAGCAGTCCATGGACAGTTTTTTATTCACCCCTCCACTTT.

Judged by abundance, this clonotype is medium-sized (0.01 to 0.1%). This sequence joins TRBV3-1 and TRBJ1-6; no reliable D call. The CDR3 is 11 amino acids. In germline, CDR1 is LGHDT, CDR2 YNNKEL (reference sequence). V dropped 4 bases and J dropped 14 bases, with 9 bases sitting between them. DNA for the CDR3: TGTGCCAGCAGCCTCGGTTACGCCCTCCACTTT. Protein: CASSLGYALHF.

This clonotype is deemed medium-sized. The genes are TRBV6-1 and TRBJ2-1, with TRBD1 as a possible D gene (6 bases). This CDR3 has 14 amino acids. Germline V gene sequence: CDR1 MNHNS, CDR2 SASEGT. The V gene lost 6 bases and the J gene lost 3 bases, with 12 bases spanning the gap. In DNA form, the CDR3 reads TGTGCCAGCAGCCCTAACAGGGACTACAATGAGCAGTTCTTC. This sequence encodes CASSPNRDYNEQFF.

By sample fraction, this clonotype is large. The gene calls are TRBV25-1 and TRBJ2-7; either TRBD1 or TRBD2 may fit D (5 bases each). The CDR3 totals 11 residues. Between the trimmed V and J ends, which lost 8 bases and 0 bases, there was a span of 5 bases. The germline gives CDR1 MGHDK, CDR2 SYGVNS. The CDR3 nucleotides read TGTGCCAGCGGGGGCTCCTACGAGCAGTACTTC. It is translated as CASGGSYEQYF.

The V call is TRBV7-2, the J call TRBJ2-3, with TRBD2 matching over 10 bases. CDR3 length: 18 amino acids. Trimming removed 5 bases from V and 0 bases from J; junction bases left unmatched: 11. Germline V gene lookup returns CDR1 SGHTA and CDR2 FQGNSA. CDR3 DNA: TGTGCCAGCAGCCATCAAGCGGGAGGGAGTACTAGCACAGATACGCAGTATTTT. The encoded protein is CASSHQAGGSTSTDTQYF.

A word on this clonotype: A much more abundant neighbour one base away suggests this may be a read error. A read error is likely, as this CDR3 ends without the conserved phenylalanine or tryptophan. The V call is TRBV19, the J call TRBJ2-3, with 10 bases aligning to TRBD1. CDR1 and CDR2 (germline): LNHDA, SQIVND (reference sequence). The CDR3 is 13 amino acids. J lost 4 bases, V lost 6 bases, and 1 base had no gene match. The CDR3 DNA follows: TGTGCCAGTAGGGACAGGGGGTCAGATACGCAGTATCTT. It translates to CASRDRGSDTQYL.

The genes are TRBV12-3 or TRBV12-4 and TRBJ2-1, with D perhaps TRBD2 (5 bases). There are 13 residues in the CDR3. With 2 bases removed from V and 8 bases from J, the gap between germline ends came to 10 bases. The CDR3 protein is CASSLPSSDEQFF. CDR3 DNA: TGTGCCAGCAGTTTACCTAGCTCGGATGAGCAGTTCTTC.

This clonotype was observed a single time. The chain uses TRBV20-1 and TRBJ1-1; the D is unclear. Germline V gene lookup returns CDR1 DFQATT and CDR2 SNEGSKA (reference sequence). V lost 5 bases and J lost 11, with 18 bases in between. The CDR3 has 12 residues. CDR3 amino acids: CSAVRVGVDAFF. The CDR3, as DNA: TGCAGTGCTGTACGGGTTGGAGTAGACGCTTTCTTT.

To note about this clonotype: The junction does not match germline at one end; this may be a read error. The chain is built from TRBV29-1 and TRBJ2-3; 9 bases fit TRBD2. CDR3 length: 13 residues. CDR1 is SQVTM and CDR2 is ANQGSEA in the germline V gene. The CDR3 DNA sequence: TGCAGCGTTGAGCGGGGGGGCACAGGTACGCAGTATTTT. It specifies CSVERGGTGTQYF.

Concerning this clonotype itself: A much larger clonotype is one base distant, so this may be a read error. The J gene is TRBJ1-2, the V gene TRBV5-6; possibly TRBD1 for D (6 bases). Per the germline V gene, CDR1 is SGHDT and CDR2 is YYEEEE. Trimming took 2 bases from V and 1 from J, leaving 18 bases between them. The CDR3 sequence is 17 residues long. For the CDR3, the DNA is TGTGCCAGCAGCTTTGGGCCGGACAGCCTTTTTAACTATGGCTACACCTTC. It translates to CASSFGPDSLFNYGYTF.

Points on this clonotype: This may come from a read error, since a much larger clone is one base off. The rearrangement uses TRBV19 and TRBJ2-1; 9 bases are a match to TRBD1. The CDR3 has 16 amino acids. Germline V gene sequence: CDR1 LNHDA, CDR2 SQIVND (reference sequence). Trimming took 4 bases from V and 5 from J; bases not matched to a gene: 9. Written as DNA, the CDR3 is TGTGCCAGTAGTAAGGTGGGGGACAGGGTTAACAATGAGCAGTTCTTC. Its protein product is CASSKVGDRVNNEQFF.

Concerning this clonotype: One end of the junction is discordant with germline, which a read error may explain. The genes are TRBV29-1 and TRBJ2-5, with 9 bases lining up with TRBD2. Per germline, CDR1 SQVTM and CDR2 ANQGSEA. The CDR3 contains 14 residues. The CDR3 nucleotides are TGCAGCGTTGAAGGGCGGGGGGGACAAGAGACCAAGTACTTC. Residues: CSVEGRGGQETKYF.

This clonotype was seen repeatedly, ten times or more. This CDR3 reads CASSPGTGRHEQFF. DNA of the CDR3: TGTGCCAGCAGCCCCGGGACCGGGCGGCATGAGCAGTTCTTC. The chain combines TRBV7-7 with TRBJ2-1; D tentatively reads TRBD1 or TRBD2 (5 bases each). Per the germline V gene, CDR1 is SSHAT and CDR2 is FNYEAQ (reference sequence). The CDR3 runs to 14 residues. V was pared by 5 bases and J by 8 bases, with 16 bases between.

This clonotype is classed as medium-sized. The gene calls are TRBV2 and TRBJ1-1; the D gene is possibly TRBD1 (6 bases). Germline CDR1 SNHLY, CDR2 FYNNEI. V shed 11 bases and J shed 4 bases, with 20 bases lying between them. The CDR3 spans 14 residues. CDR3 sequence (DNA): TGTGCCGGACAGACCGACTCGGCGAGCACTGAAGCTTTCTTT. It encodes CAGQTDSASTEAFF.

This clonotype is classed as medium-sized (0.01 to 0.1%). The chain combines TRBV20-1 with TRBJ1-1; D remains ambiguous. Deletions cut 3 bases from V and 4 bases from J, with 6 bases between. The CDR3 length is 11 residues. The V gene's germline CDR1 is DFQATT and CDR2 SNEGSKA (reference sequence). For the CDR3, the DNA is TGCAGTGCTAGGTATGGCACTGAAGCTTTCTTT. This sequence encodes CSARYGTEAFF.

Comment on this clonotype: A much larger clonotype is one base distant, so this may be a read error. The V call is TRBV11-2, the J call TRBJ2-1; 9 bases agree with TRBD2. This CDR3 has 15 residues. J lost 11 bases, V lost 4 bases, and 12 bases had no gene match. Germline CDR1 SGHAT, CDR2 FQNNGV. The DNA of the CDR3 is TGTGCCAGCAGCTCCGCCGGGACTAGCTTATATAAGCAGTTCTTC. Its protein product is CASSSAGTSLYKQFF.

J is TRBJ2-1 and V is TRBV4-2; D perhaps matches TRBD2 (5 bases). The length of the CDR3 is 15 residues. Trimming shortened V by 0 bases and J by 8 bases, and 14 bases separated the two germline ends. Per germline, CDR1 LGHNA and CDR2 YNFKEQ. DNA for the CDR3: TGTGCCAGCAGCCAAGACCTTGCGGGTCACGATGAGCAGTTCTTC. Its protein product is CASSQDLAGHDEQFF.

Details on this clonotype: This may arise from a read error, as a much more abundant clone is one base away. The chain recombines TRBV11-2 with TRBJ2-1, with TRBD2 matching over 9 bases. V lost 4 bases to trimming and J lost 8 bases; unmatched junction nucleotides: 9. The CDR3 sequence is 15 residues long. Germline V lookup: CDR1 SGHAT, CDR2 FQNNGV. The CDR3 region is CASSSTGTSLYEQFF. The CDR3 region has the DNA TGTGCCAGCAGCTCCACCGGGACTAGCTTATATGAGCAGTTCTTC.